The present entry profiles one T cell receptor beta chain with its context. The antigen is not known. This specimen belongs to a study of T cell responses to AZD1222 COVID-19 vaccine. At the level of the study: Recipients boosted at about 4 weeks or about 12 weeks are pooled.

Libraries were prepared by immunoSEQ multiplex PCR; TCRdb keeps only in-frame clonotypes and omits some of them. The repertoire holds 150,000 to 200,000 clones, with 85% to 95% as singletons. Study observations and caveats: Baseline seropositives among AZD1222 recipients totaled only six or seven.

With 3 bases removed from V and 7 bases from J, the gap between germline ends came to 12 bases. Germline-derived CDR1 and CDR2 are SNHLY and FYNNEI. This CDR3 region has 14 residues. The TCR sequence derives from an adult in good health. The specimen was peripheral blood, collected on day 0 of AZD1222 vaccination. The chain recombines TRBV2 with TRBJ1-4; D remains ambiguous. CDR3 loop: CASSEGALGEKLFF. Here the CDR3 DNA reads TGTGCCAGCAGTGAGGGAGCCCTAGGTGAAAAACTGTTTTTT.